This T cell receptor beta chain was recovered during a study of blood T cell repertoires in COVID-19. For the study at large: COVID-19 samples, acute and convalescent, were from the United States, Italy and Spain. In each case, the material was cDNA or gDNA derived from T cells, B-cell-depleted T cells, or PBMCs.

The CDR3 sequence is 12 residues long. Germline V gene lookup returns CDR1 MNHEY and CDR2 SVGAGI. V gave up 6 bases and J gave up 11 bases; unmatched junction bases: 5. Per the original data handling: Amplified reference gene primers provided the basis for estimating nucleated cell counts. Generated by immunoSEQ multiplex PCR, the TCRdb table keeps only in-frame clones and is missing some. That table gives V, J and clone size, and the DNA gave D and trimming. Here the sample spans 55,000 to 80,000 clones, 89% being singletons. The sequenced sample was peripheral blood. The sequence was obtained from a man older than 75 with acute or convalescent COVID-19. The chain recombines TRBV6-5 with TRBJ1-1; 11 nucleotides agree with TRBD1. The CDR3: CASRGTGGSAFF. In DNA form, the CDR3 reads TGTGCCAGCAGGGGGACAGGGGGATCGGCTTTCTTT.